These 8 T cell receptor beta chains were sequenced from one sample in a study of cytomegalovirus exposure and HLA in healthy donors. The PCR made use of 60 Vbeta and 13 Jbeta primers. Generated by immunoSEQ multiplex PCR, the TCRdb table keeps only in-frame clones and is missing some. The table records over 200,000 clones, about 81% of them present only once. Material: PBMCs. These receptors were collected from a woman aged 40 to 49 in good health and CMV-seropositive.

The V call is TRBV4-1, the J call TRBJ1-4; 12 nucleotides align to TRBD1. The germline gives CDR1 MGHRA, CDR2 YSYEKL. Unmatched junction bases numbered 8, after V lost 2 bases and J lost 10 bases. This CDR3 is built from 16 residues. CDR3: CASSQPRRDRGRKLFF. CDR3 coding DNA: TGCGCCAGCAGCCAACCTAGGAGGGACAGGGGGCGAAAACTGTTTTTT.

The chain joins TRBV6-1 to TRBJ2-3; 8 bases fit TRBD1. The V gene end was trimmed by 4 bases and the J gene end by 6 bases; junction bases not matched to a gene: 9. The CDR3 spans 15 residues. Germline V gene lookup returns CDR1 MNHNS and CDR2 SASEGT. CDR3 sequence (DNA): TGTGCCAGCAGTGGCCGGCGACAGGGGTGGGATACGCAGTATTTT. Its translation is CASSGRRQGWDTQYF.

This clone is a singleton in its sample. The chain employs TRBV5-1 and TRBJ2-5, with 7 bases matching TRBD2. The closer fit of TRBJ2-7 to the DNA end suggests the J call may be wrong. The germline CDR1 and CDR2 sequences are SGHRS and YFSETQ. This CDR3 has 16 amino acids. CDR3 DNA: TGCGCCAGCAGCTTGGCCGGTAGCGGGTCCTCCTACGAGCAGTACTTC. Translating it yields CASSLAGSGSSYEQYF.

This chain links TRBV7-8 with TRBJ1-2; TRBD1 might be the D (6 bases). There are 13 residues in the CDR3. Trimming shortened V by 2 bases and J by 2 bases, and 6 bases separated the two germline ends. The germline CDR1 and CDR2 sequences are SGHVS and FQNEAQ. CDR3 DNA: TGTGCCAGCAGCTTACAGGGGAACTATGGCTACACCTTC. It translates to CASSLQGNYGYTF.

The chain employs TRBV6-5 and TRBJ2-1; 7 bases agree with TRBD2. This CDR3 has 14 residues. In germline, CDR1 is MNHEY, CDR2 SVGAGI. V lost 5 bases, J lost 4 bases, and 5 bases stayed unmatched. The CDR3 reads CASSRDYRYNEQFF. The CDR3 DNA reads TGTGCCAGCAGTCGGGACTACCGATACAATGAGCAGTTCTTC.

The genes are TRBV7-2 and TRBJ2-3; TRBD2 agrees at 13 bases. Per germline, CDR1 SGHTA and CDR2 FQGNSA. Germline trimming cut 2 bases from V and 4 bases from J; bases unmatched to any gene: 0. CDR3 size: 15 residues. The CDR3 region is CASSLTSGRADTQYF. Here the CDR3 DNA reads TGTGCCAGCAGCTTAACTAGCGGGAGGGCAGATACGCAGTATTTT.

The rearrangement joins TRBV7-2 to TRBJ2-1; TRBD2 agrees at 9 bases. The J segment lost 0 bases and the V segment lost 1 base, leaving 10 bases of the junction unmatched. Germline V gene lookup returns CDR1 SGHTA and CDR2 FQGNSA. CDR3 length: 19 amino acids. Here the CDR3 reads CASSLVPKGAGGSYNEQFF. CDR3 in DNA: TGTGCCAGCAGCTTAGTTCCCAAGGGAGCGGGGGGCTCCTACAATGAGCAGTTCTTC.

This sequence joins TRBV7-6 and TRBJ2-3; 10 bases match TRBD2. Germline values: CDR1 SGHVS, CDR2 FNYEAQ. The V gene end was trimmed by 4 bases and the J gene end by 4 bases; junction bases not matched to a gene: 14. The CDR3 covers 18 residues. The CDR3, as DNA: TGTGCCAGCAGCTCGCGCCGGGGGACTAGCGAGAAAGCAGATACGCAGTATTTT. Translation: CASSSRRGTSEKADTQYF.